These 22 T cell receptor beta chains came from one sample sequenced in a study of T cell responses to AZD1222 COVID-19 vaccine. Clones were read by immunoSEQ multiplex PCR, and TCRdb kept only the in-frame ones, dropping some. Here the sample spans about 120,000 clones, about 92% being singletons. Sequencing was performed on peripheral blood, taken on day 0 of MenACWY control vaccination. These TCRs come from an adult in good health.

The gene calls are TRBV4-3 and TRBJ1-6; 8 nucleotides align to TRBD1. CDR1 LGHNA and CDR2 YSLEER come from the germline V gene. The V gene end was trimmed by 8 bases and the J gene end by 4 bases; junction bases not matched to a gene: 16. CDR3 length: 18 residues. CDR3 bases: TGCGCCAGCCGGCCGGACAGGGCACCCCTTGAGTATAATTCACCCCTCCACTTT. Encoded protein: CASRPDRAPLEYNSPLHF.

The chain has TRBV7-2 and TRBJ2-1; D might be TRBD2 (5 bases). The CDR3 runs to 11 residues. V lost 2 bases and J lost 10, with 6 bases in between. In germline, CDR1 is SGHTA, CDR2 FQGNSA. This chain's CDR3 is CASSLRREQFF. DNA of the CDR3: TGTGCCAGCAGCTTAAGGAGGGAGCAGTTCTTC.

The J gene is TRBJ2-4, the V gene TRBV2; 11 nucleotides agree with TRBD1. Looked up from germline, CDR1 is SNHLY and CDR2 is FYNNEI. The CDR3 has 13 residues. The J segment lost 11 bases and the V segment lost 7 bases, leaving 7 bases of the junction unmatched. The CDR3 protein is CASTGTGGAVQYF. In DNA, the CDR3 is TGTGCCAGCACCGGGACAGGGGGGGCCGTTCAGTACTTC. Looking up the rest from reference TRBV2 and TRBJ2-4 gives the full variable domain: EPEVTQTPSHQVTQMGQEVILRCVPISNHLYFYWYRQILGQKVEFLVSFYNNEISEKSEIFDDQFSVERPDGSNFTLKIRSTKLEDSAMYFCASTGTGGAVQYFGAGTRLSVL.

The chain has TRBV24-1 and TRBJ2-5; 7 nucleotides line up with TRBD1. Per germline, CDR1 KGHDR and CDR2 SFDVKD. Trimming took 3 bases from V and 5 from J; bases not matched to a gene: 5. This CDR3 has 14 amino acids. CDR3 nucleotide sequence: TGTGCCACCAGTGATAAAGGGGGCGGGGAGACCCAGTACTTC. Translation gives CATSDKGGGETQYF.

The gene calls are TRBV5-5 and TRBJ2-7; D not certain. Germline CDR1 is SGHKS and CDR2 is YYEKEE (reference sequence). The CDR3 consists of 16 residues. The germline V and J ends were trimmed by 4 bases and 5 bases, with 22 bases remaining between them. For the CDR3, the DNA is TGTGCCAGCAGCCAAAGGTCCAGGTCTCGCGTTGACGAGCAGTACTTC. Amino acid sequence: CASSQRSRSRVDEQYF.

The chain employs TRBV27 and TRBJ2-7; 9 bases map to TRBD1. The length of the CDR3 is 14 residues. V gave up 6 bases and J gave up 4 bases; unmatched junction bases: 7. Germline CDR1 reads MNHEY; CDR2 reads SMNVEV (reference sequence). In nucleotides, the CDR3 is TGTGCCAGCAGCCCCGGGACAGGGTGGTACGAGCAGTACTTC. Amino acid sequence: CASSPGTGWYEQYF.

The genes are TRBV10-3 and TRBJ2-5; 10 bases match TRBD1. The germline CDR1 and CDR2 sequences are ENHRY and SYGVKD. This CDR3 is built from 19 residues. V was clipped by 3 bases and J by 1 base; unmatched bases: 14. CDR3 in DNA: TGTGCCATCAGTGATATGGGACAGGGGTCCGCTAGCGGCCAAGAGACCCAGTACTTC. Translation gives CAISDMGQGSASGQETQYF.

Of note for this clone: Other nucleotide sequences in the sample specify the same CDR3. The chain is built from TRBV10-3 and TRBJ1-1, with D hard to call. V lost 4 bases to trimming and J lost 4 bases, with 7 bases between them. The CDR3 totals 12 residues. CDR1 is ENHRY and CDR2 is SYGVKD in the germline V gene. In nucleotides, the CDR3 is TGTGCCATCAGTGCTGGGGTCACTGAAGCTTTCTTT. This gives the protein CAISAGVTEAFF.

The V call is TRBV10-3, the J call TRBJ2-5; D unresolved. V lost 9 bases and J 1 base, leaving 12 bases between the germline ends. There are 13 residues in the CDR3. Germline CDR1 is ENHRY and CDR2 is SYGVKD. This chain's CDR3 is CAIKSAFQETQYF. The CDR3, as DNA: TGTGCCATAAAGTCAGCCTTCCAAGAGACCCAGTACTTC.

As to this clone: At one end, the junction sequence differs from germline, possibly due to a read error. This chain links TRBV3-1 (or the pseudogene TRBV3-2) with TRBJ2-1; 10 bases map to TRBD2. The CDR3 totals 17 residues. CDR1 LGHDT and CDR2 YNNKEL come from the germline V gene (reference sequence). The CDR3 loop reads CASSQSLAGVVYDEQFF. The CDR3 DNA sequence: TGTGCCAGCAGCCAAAGTCTAGCGGGGGTTGTCTACGATGAGCAGTTCTTC.

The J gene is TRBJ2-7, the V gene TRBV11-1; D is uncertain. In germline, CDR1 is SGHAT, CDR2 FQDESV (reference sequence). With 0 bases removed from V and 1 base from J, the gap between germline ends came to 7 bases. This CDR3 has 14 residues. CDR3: CASSLAGPSYEQYF. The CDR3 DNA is TGTGCCAGCAGCTTAGCCGGACCATCCTACGAGCAGTACTTC.

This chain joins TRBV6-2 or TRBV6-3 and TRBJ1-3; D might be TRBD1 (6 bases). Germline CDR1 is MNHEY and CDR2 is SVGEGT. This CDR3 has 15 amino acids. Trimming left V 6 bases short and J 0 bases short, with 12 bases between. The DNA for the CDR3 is TGTGCCAGCAGCGAAACAGGGATCTCTGGAAACACCATATATTTT. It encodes CASSETGISGNTIYF.

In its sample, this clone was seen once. In nucleotides, the CDR3 is TGTGCCAGCAGTTTTAATCTGGGGGCGAGGGGGTACAATGAGCAGTTCTTC. This translates into CASSFNLGARGYNEQFF. The chain carries TRBV27 and TRBJ2-1; weak D call: TRBD1 (6 bases). This CDR3 contains 17 residues. Between the trimmed V and J ends, which lost 3 bases and 4 bases, there was a span of 19 bases. The V gene's germline CDR1 is MNHEY and CDR2 SMNVEV (reference sequence).

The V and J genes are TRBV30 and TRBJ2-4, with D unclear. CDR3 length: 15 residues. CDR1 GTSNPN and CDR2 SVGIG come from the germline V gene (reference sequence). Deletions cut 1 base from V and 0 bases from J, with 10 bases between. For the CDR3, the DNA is TGTGCCTGGAGTGACTATGACGGAGCCAAAAACATTCAGTACTTC. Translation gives CAWSDYDGAKNIQYF.

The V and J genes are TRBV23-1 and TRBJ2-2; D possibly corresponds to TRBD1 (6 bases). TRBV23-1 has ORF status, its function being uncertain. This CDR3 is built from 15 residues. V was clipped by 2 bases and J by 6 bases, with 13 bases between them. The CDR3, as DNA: TGCGCCAGCAGTCAAGGGGGCAGGGTTGCCGGGGAGCTGTTTTTT. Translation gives CASSQGGRVAGELFF.

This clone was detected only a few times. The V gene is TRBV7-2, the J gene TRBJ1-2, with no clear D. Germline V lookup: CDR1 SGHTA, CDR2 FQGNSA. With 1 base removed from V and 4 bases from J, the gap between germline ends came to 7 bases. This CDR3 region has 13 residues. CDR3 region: CASSLGTVYGYTF. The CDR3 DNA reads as TGTGCCAGCAGCTTAGGGACGGTCTATGGCTACACCTTC. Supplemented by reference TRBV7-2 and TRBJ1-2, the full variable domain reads GAGVSQSPSNKVTEKGKDVELRCDPISGHTALYWYRQSLGQGLEFLIYFQGNSAPDKSGLPSDRFSAERTGGSVSTLTIQRTQQEDSAVYLCASSLGTVYGYTFGSGTRLTVV.

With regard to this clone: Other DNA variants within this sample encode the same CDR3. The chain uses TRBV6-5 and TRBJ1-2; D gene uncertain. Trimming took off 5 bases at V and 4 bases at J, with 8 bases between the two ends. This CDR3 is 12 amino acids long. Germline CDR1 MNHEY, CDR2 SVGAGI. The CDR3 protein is CASSPSSYGYTF. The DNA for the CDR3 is TGTGCCAGCAGTCCCAGCAGCTATGGCTACACCTTC.

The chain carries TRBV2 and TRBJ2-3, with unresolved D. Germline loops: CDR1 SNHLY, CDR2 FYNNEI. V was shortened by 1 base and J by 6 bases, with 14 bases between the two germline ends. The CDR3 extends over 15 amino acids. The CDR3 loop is CASSEGFHLDDTQYF. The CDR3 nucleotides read TGTGCCAGCAGTGAAGGGTTTCATTTGGATGATACGCAGTATTTT.

CDR3 DNA sequence: TGTGCCAGCTCACGGACACAGGGGGCTAAAGATACGCAGTATTTT. Translated: CASSRTQGAKDTQYF. The chain couples TRBV18 to TRBJ2-3, with 9 bases identical to TRBD1. Germline V gene lookup returns CDR1 KGHSH and CDR2 LQKENI. V gave up 4 bases and J gave up 5 bases; unmatched junction bases: 7. The CDR3 is 15 residues long.

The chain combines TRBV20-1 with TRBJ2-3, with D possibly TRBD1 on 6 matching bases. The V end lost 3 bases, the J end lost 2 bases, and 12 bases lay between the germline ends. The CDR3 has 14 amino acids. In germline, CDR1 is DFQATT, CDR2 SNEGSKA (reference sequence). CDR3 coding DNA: TGCAGTGCTAGTAACAGGGCGATCACAGATACGCAGTATTTT. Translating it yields CSASNRAITDTQYF.

CDR3 sequence reads: CASSLQGAQTGELFF. In DNA, the CDR3 is TGTGCCAGCTCACTCCAGGGGGCGCAGACCGGGGAGCTGTTTTTT. This chain connects TRBV18 to TRBJ2-2, with 8 bases aligning to TRBD1. The J segment lost 5 bases and the V segment lost 4 bases, leaving 6 bases of the junction unmatched. Germline V gene data show CDR1 as KGHSH and CDR2 as LQKENI. This CDR3 is 15 amino acids long. Combining the CDR3 with reference TRBV18 and TRBJ2-2 gives the whole variable domain NAGVMQNPRHLVRRRGQEARLRCSPMKGHSHVYWYRQLPEEGLKFMVYLQKENIIDESGMPKERFSAEFPKEGPSILRIQQVVRGDSAAYFCASSLQGAQTGELFFGEGSRLTVL.

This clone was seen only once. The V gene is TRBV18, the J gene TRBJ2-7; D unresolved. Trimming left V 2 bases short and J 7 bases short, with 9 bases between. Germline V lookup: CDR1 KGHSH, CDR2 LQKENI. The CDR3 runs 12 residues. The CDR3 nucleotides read TGTGCCAGCTCACCAGGTAGCCGGGAGCAGTACTTC. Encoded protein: CASSPGSREQYF.